This T cell receptor beta chain came from a study of vaccination and CD4 T cells after COVID-19. CD4+ T cells that had been cultured provided DNA sequenced with the Oncomine TCR Beta short-read assay. TCRdb re-derived calls from the PCR reads in MiXCR, one entry per CDR3 protein. This table has over 10,000 distinct CDR3 sequences, 36% appearing once. The treatment is: approximately 9-day PBMC culture with coronavirus spike peptide pools or control peptides (ViraFEST assay). TCR sequencing followed the expansion of antigen-specific T cells with peptide pools in ViraFEST. As regards this clonotype: The antigen is unknown.

After removal of 3 bases from V and 9 bases from J, the junction contained 2 bases not matched to a gene. The CDR3 sequence is 14 residues long. V gene TRBV12-3 or TRBV12-4 combines with J gene TRBJ1-6, with 10 bases aligning to TRBD1. The sample taken for sequencing was cultured CD4+ T cells from blood. The receptor was isolated from a human donor with COVID-19. Here the CDR3 DNA reads TGTGCCAGCAGTTTCCGGGACAGGGGTTCACCCCTCCACTTT. Amino acids: CASSFRDRGSPLHF.